This TCR beta chain was sequenced for a study of cytomegalovirus exposure and HLA in healthy donors. General study results and limits: Later analysis reportedly placed an Asian-associated ancestry cluster below the roughly 680-donor mean in N-insertions. Earlier analysis found most TCR beta V segments productive about 87% or about 30% of the time.

Comments on this clone: Its matching antigen is unknown.

Germline V gene lookup returns CDR1 MDHEN and CDR2 SYDVKM. This CDR3 has 15 residues. V lost 6 bases to trimming and J lost 6 bases; unmatched junction nucleotides: 11. Researchers ran the PCR with 60 Vbeta and 13 Jbeta primers. TCRdb's copy holds only in-frame clones and misses some; the assay was immunoSEQ multiplex PCR. The sample lists about 160,000 clones, about four fifths occurring once. Sequences were obtained from PBMCs. This receptor was identified in a male donor in good health and CMV-seropositive. V is TRBV28 and J is TRBJ1-5; 7 bases line up with TRBD1. In nucleotides, the CDR3 is TGTGCCAGCAGCTCTCCACACAGGGGTGCTCAGCCCCAGCATTTT. Residues: CASSSPHRGAQPQHF.